This TCR beta chain was found in a study of blood T cell repertoires in COVID-19. Overall study: In each case, the material was cDNA or gDNA derived from T cells, B-cell-depleted T cells, or PBMCs.

Everyone who took part was about 18 to 90 years old, and they came from 20 to 25 US areas. Recovery meant two consecutive negative NP/OP PCR tests, professional clearance, or resolved symptoms. Germline CDR1 reads LGHDT; CDR2 reads YNNKEL (reference sequence). The CDR3 contains 17 residues. Unmatched junction bases numbered 17, after V lost 6 bases and J lost 4 bases. Authors' analysis steps: It was from reference gene primer amplification that nucleated cell counts were estimated. Using immunoSEQ multiplex PCR, the repertoire was profiled, and TCRdb retains in-frame clones only, with some absent. For V, J and clone size, that table is used; D and trimming come from the DNA. Among over 350,000 clones listed, approximately 90% were seen once.

The clonotype was recovered from a woman younger than 30 who had recovered from COVID-19. The chain recombines TRBV3-1 (or the pseudogene TRBV3-2) with TRBJ2-5, with 7 bases aligning to TRBD1. The sequenced sample consisted of PBMCs or T cells enriched from blood (not recorded which). CDR3: CASRPSVLTGKLETQYF. The CDR3 DNA sequence: TGTGCCAGCAGACCATCGGTCTTGACAGGGAAGTTAGAGACCCAGTACTTC.